This is a list of T cell receptor beta chains from one sample in a study of blood T cell repertoires in COVID-19. TCRdb keeps only in-frame clones here, not all; method: immunoSEQ multiplex PCR. The sample lists about 240,000 clones, 80% to 90% occurring once. Input material: PBMCs or T cells enriched from blood (not recorded which). Receptor source: a woman aged 25 to 39 with acute COVID-19. Each CDR3 is given with its conserved first and last residue. The D gene is left open where the match is weak. Rows give clone size only sometimes, using once, few, many, or a class for an expanded clone.

v_gene,j_gene,abundance,d_gene,CDR3aa,CDR3nt
TRBV18,TRBJ1-1,few,.,CASSPGGSLNTEAFF,TGTGCCAGCTCACCAGGGGGCAGCCTGAACACTGAAGCTTTCTTT
TRBV25-1,TRBJ2-5,once,TRBD1,CASSATRDRGAETQYF,TGTGCCAGCAGTGCCACTCGGGACAGGGGGGCAGAGACCCAGTACTTC
TRBV18,TRBJ2-7,.,TRBD1,CASSPRDRDHEQYF,TGTGCCAGCTCACCACGAGACAGGGATCACGAGCAGTACTTC
TRBV5-4,TRBJ2-1,.,TRBD2,CASSLAAGGPYEQFF,TGTGCCAGCAGCTTGGCGGCGGGGGGGCCGTATGAGCAGTTCTTC
TRBV7-6,TRBJ1-3,few,TRBD1,CASSLAVTGGRRNTIYF,TGTGCCAGCAGCTTAGCAGTGACAGGGGGAAGGAGAAACACCATATATTTT
TRBV30,TRBJ2-3,.,.,CAWSVEADTQYF,TGTGCCTGGAGTGTAGAGGCTGATACGCAGTATTTT
TRBV27,TRBJ1-1,.,.,CASSFLSDMPANTEAFF,TGTGCCAGCAGTTTCCTCTCTGACATGCCCGCAAACACTGAAGCTTTCTTT
TRBV11-2,TRBJ2-7,.,.,CASSLAAGVGEQYF,TGTGCCAGCAGCTTAGCAGCGGGCGTCGGCGAGCAGTACTTC
TRBV5-1,TRBJ2-2,few,.,CASRAGRTGELFF,TGCGCCAGCAGGGCGGGGCGCACCGGGGAGCTGTTTTTT
TRBV5-1,TRBJ2-7,.,TRBD1,CASSLGERGRNEQYF,TGCGCCAGCAGCTTGGGAGAGAGGGGGCGCAACGAGCAGTACTTC
TRBV5-1,TRBJ1-1,.,TRBD1,CASSLESRTGEAFF,TGCGCCAGCAGCTTGGAATCGCGGACAGGGGAAGCTTTCTTT
TRBV7-8,TRBJ1-2,.,TRBD1,CASSPRTGPDYGYTF,TGTGCCAGCAGCCCACGGACAGGGCCGGACTATGGCTACACCTTC
TRBV19,TRBJ1-2,.,.,CASSITGYGYTF,TGTGCCAGTAGTATTACAGGGTATGGCTACACCTTC
TRBV5-4,TRBJ1-2,few,.,CASSNGGGSYTF,TGTGCCAGCAGCAACGGTGGGGGCAGCTACACCTTC
TRBV7-2,TRBJ1-2,few,TRBD1,CASSWGPQGGYGYTF,TGTGCCAGCAGTTGGGGACCGCAGGGGGGCTATGGCTACACCTTC
TRBV18,TRBJ1-1,.,.,CASSPVEPTRGGGNTEAFF,TGTGCCAGCTCACCAGTGGAGCCTACACGGGGGGGCGGGAACACTGAAGCTTTCTTT
TRBV27,TRBJ1-2,.,.,CASSSSDSYRYTF,TGTGCCAGCAGTTCAAGTGACAGTTACCGCTACACCTTC
TRBV5-1,TRBJ2-1,.,TRBD1,CASSLRAGGSDEQFF,TGCGCCAGCAGCTTGAGGGCAGGGGGCAGCGATGAGCAGTTCTTC
TRBV2,TRBJ1-1,.,TRBD1,CASSERRQGDTEAFF,TGTGCCAGCAGTGAACGCCGACAGGGCGACACTGAAGCTTTCTTT
TRBV12-3/TRBV12-4,TRBJ1-1,.,.,CASSLDGGAFF,TGTGCCAGCAGTTTAGATGGAGGGGCTTTCTTT
TRBV4-1,TRBJ2-1,.,TRBD1,CASSQVRVNRDRVNEQFF,TGCGCCAGCAGCCAAGTCAGGGTGAACCGGGACAGGGTAAATGAGCAGTTCTTC
TRBV11-2,TRBJ1-4,once,TRBD1,CASSLRGTGVEKLFF,TGTGCCAGCAGCTTACGAGGGACAGGGGTAGAAAAACTGTTTTTT
TRBV2,TRBJ2-4,.,TRBD1,CASSEALQGTGVIQYF,TGTGCCAGCAGTGAAGCGCTTCAGGGGACAGGGGTAATTCAGTACTTC
TRBV10-1,TRBJ2-7,once,TRBD1,CASSDFGQGGEQYF,TGCGCCAGCAGTGATTTCGGACAGGGGGGCGAGCAGTACTTC
TRBV18,TRBJ2-5,.,TRBD1,CASSKEAGGLRETQYF,TGTGCCAGCTCAAAGGAGGCAGGGGGTCTTAGGGAGACCCAGTACTTC
TRBV7-2,TRBJ2-1,.,TRBD2,CASSSFGRGGKEQFF,TGTGCCAGCAGCTCATTTGGACGGGGGGGGAAAGAGCAGTTCTTC
TRBV5-6,TRBJ1-2,few,.,CASSLDRANYGYTF,TGTGCCAGCAGCTTGGACAGGGCTAACTATGGCTACACCTTC
TRBV19,TRBJ1-2,.,.,CATRRGGTGYGYTF,TGTGCCACCCGGCGGGGAGGGACTGGCTATGGCTACACCTTC
TRBV2,TRBJ2-1,once,TRBD1,CASIPGQGARSSYNEQFF,TGTGCCAGCATACCGGGACAGGGCGCAAGGAGCTCCTACAATGAGCAGTTCTTC
TRBV7-6,TRBJ2-2,.,.,CASSLGTTLTGELFF,TGTGCCAGCAGCTTAGGGACAACACTTACCGGGGAGCTGTTTTTT
TRBV5-1,TRBJ1-1,.,.,CASSFLGTQTIEAFF,TGCGCCAGCAGCTTTTTGGGGACACAAACTATTGAAGCTTTCTTT
TRBV6-4,TRBJ2-1,.,TRBD2,CASSDSERGSYNEQFF,TGTGCCAGCAGTGACTCTGAGCGGGGGTCCTACAATGAGCAGTTCTTC
TRBV29-1,TRBJ1-3,.,TRBD1,CSVEFRGAGNTIYF,TGCAGCGTTGAATTCAGGGGGGCTGGAAACACCATATATTTT
TRBV5-6,TRBJ1-6,.,.,CASSLNTGSLLHF,TGTGCCAGCAGCTTGAATACGGGTTCACTCCTCCACTTT
TRBV6-1,TRBJ1-4,.,TRBD1,CASSDPGTGNEKLFF,TGTGCCAGCAGTGACCCCGGGACAGGGAATGAAAAACTGTTTTTT
TRBV5-1,TRBJ2-7,.,TRBD1,CASSLETGTVYEQYF,TGCGCCAGCAGCTTAGAAACCGGGACAGTATACGAGCAGTACTTC
TRBV3-1/TRBV3-2,TRBJ2-7,once,.,CASSPETLGQPIYEQYF,TGTGCCAGCAGCCCTGAAACCCTTGGACAGCCGATATACGAGCAGTACTTC
TRBV5-6,TRBJ1-1,.,TRBD1,CASSSQGAGTEAFF,TGTGCCAGCAGCTCACAGGGGGCAGGCACTGAAGCTTTCTTT
TRBV19,TRBJ2-2,.,.,CASSIDRVTNTGELFF,TGTGCCAGTAGTATAGATCGAGTTACGAACACCGGGGAGCTGTTTTTT
TRBV5-1,TRBJ2-3,.,.,CASSFTGPAGTDTQYF,TGCGCCAGCAGCTTCACAGGGCCGGCGGGCACAGATACGCAGTATTTT
TRBV7-9,TRBJ2-1,.,.,CASSLDFPEQFF,TGTGCCAGCAGCTTAGACTTCCCTGAGCAGTTCTTC
TRBV18,TRBJ1-2,.,.,CASSPTSGGYTF,TGTGCCAGCTCACCAACCAGTGGTGGCTACACCTTC
TRBV12-3/TRBV12-4,TRBJ1-5,.,.,CASRQTSNQPQHF,TGTGCCAGCAGACAGACTAGCAATCAGCCCCAGCATTTT
TRBV10-1,TRBJ2-3,.,.,CASSESSGDTQYF,TGCGCCAGCAGTGAGTCGTCGGGAGATACGCAGTATTTT
TRBV11-2,TRBJ1-2,.,TRBD1,CASSSQGAYGYTF,TGTGCCAGCAGCTCGCAGGGGGCCTATGGCTACACCTTC
TRBV19,TRBJ2-2,.,TRBD1,CASSMTGQATGELFF,TGTGCCAGTAGTATGACAGGGCAGGCCACCGGGGAGCTGTTTTTT
TRBV30,TRBJ1-3,.,TRBD1,CAWDRGFRNTIYF,TGTGCCTGGGACAGGGGGTTCAGAAACACCATATATTTT
TRBV18,TRBJ1-2,.,.,CASSPTTSQEIYGYTF,TGTGCCAGCTCACCAACAACCTCACAGGAAATCTATGGCTACACCTTC
TRBV11-2,TRBJ2-2,.,TRBD1,CASTLDRENGELFF,TGTGCCAGCACCTTGGACAGGGAGAACGGGGAGCTGTTTTTT
TRBV5-1,TRBJ1-1,.,TRBD1,CASSSHGTGRVWGTEAFF,TGCGCCAGCAGCTCTCACGGGACAGGGCGGGTTTGGGGCACTGAAGCTTTCTTT
TRBV5-1,TRBJ1-6,.,.,CASSYQQGLENSPLHF,TGCGCCAGCAGCTACCAACAGGGTCTGGAGAATTCACCCCTCCACTTT
TRBV12-5,TRBJ2-5,.,TRBD1,CASGRDRVETQYF,TGTGCTAGTGGTCGAGACAGGGTCGAGACCCAGTACTTC
TRBV6-6,TRBJ1-2,.,.,CASSLYMRDYGYTF,TGTGCCAGCAGTTTATATATGCGGGACTATGGCTACACCTTC
TRBV5-6,TRBJ1-3,.,.,CASSLDLAGNTIYF,TGTGCCAGCAGCTTGGACTTAGCGGGAAACACCATATATTTT
TRBV12-3/TRBV12-4,TRBJ1-5,.,.,CASSFEGNQPQHF,TGTGCCAGCAGTTTCGAGGGCAATCAGCCCCAGCATTTT
TRBV12-3/TRBV12-4,TRBJ1-1,.,.,CASSLGQNTEAFF,TGTGCCAGCAGTTTAGGGCAGAACACTGAAGCTTTCTTT
TRBV5-8,TRBJ1-4,.,TRBD1,CASSSTGGEVTNEKLFF,TGTGCCAGCAGCAGTACAGGGGGCGAAGTAACTAATGAAAAACTGTTTTTT
TRBV7-9,TRBJ2-2,.,.,CARSGGGARGGELFF,TGTGCCAGGAGCGGAGGCGGAGCTCGGGGCGGGGAGCTGTTTTTT
TRBV27,TRBJ1-5,.,.,CASSLRYRDNQPQHF,TGTGCCAGCAGTTTACGGTACAGGGACAATCAGCCCCAGCATTTT
TRBV7-9,TRBJ1-2,.,.,CASSFKSASYGYTF,TGTGCCAGCAGCTTTAAGTCCGCGTCCTATGGCTACACCTTC